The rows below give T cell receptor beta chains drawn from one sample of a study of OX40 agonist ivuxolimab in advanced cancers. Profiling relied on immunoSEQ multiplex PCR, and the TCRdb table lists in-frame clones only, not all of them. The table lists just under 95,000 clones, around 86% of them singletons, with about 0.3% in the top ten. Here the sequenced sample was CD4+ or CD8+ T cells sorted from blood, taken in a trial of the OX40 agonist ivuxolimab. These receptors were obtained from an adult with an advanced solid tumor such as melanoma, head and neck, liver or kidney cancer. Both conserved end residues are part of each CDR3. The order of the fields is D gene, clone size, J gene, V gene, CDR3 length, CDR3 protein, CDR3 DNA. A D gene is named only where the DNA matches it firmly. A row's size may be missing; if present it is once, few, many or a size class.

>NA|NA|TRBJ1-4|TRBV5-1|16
CASSLDAGGANEKLFF
TGCGCCAGCAGCCTAGATGCGGGGGGGGCTAATGAAAAACTGTTTTTT
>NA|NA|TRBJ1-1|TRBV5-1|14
CASSPGQKTGSTFF
TGCGCCAGCAGCCCCGGACAGAAAACAGGGAGTACTTTCTTT
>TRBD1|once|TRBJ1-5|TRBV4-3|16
CASSQDVGTARQPQHF
TGCGCCAGCAGCCAAGATGTCGGGACAGCCCGTCAGCCCCAGCATTTT
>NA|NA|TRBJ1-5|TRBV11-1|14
CASSRAGGNQPQHF
TGTGCCAGCAGCCGCGCTGGGGGAAATCAGCCCCAGCATTTT
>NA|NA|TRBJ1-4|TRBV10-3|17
CAISGGTTSATNEKLFF
TGTGCCATCAGTGGAGGGACAACGTCTGCAACTAATGAAAAACTGTTTTTT
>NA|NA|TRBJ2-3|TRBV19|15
CASSIGGTFTDTQYF
TGTGCCAGTAGTATAGGGGGGACCTTCACAGATACGCAGTATTTT
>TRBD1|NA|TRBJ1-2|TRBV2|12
CASTTGGGGYTF
TGTGCCAGCACAACAGGGGGAGGCGGCTACACCTTC
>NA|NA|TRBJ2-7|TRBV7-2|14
CASSRLTRPYEQYF
TGTGCCAGCAGCCGACTGACTAGGCCCTACGAGCAGTACTTC
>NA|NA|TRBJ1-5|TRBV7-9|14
CASSSTGINQPQHF
TGTGCCAGCAGCTCGACGGGAATCAATCAGCCCCAGCATTTT
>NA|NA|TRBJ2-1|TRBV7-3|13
CASGTGSGNEQFF
TGTGCCAGCGGCACAGGGTCGGGCAATGAGCAGTTCTTC
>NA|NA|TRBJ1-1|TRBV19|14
CASSSGQLNTEAFF
TGTGCCAGTAGTAGCGGACAGCTGAACACTGAAGCTTTCTTT
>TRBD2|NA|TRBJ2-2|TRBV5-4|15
CASRVGTSGAGELFF
TGTGCCAGCAGAGTAGGGACTAGCGGGGCCGGGGAGCTGTTTTTT
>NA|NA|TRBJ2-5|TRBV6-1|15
CASIRAYNSQETQYF
TGTGCCAGCATCAGGGCTTACAACTCCCAAGAGACCCAGTACTTC
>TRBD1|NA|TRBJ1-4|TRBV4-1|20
CASSQGSLTGFGETNEKLFF
TGCGCCAGCAGCCAAGGGAGCCTGACAGGGTTCGGGGAAACTAATGAAAAACTGTTTTTT
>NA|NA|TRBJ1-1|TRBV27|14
CASSLQSLNTEAFF
TGTGCCAGCAGTTTACAGTCATTGAACACTGAAGCTTTCTTT
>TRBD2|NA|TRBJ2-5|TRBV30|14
CAWTLAGGQETQYF
TGTGCCTGGACTTTAGCGGGGGGGCAAGAGACCCAGTACTTC
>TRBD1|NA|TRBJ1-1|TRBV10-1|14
CASSGDRGNTEAFF
TGCGCCAGCAGCGGAGACAGGGGCAACACTGAAGCTTTCTTT
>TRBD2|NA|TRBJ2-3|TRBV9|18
CASSTGTSGGASTDTQYF
TGTGCCAGCAGCACTGGGACTAGCGGGGGGGCCAGCACAGATACGCAGTATTTT
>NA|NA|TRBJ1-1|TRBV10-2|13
CASSSGLNTEAFF
TGCGCCAGCAGCTCGGGTTTGAACACTGAAGCTTTCTTT
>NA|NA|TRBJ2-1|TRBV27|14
CASLPGGTHNEQFF
TGTGCCAGCCTTCCAGGGGGGACTCACAATGAGCAGTTCTTC
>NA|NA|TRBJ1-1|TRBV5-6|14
CASSPVGVNTEAFF
TGTGCCAGCAGCCCGGTCGGGGTGAACACTGAAGCTTTCTTT
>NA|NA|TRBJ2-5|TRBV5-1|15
CASSFGGQGQETQYF
TGCGCCAGCAGCTTTGGTGGTCAGGGGCAAGAGACCCAGTACTTC
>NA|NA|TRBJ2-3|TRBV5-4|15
CASSLAQGRKDTQYF
TGTGCCAGCAGCTTGGCGCAGGGGCGGAAAGATACGCAGTATTTT